This is a list of T cell receptor beta chains from one sample in a study of Graves' ophthalmopathy and Graves' hyperthyroidism. TCRdb reprocessed the multiplex PCR reads via MiXCR and lists one record per CDR3 protein. The sample has 210,000 or so distinct CDR3 sequences; roughly 27% are singletons. Sequencing was done on a sample of peripheral blood. Receptors originate from a man aged 50 or older with Graves' ophthalmopathy. Both conserved end residues are part of each CDR3. The D gene is left open where the match is weak. Not every row has a clone size; where given, it reads once, few, many or a size class.

j_call clone_size v_call d_call cdr3_aa cdr3_nt
TRBJ1-2 . TRBV28 . CASSEGVPARDGYTF TGTGCCAGCAGTGAAGGAGTGCCCGCGAGAGATGGCTACACCTTC
TRBJ1-5 . TRBV19 . CASSIQEGSNQPQHF TGTGCCAGTAGTATTCAAGAGGGTAGCAATCAGCCCCAGCATTTT
TRBJ2-2 many TRBV27 . CASSLAENGELFF TGTGCCAGCAGTTTGGCGGAGAACGGGGAGCTGTTTTTT
TRBJ2-7 many TRBV20-1 TRBD1 CSASGQGDYEQYF TGCAGTGCTAGTGGTCAGGGGGACTACGAGCAGTACTTC
TRBJ2-7 many TRBV25-1 TRBD2 CASSPLREGNYEQYF TGTGCCAGCAGTCCGCTGCGGGAGGGAAACTACGAGCAGTACTTC
TRBJ2-7 many TRBV11-2 . CASSLSSRDIPPYEQYF TGTGCCAGCAGCTTATCCTCCCGAGACATTCCCCCCTACGAGCAGTACTTC
TRBJ2-7 many TRBV7-9 TRBD2 CASSAGAGGLYEQYF TGTGCCAGCAGCGCCGGGGCGGGAGGGCTCTACGAGCAGTACTTC
TRBJ1-3 . TRBV12-3/TRBV12-4 TRBD1 CASRQDRGRNTIYF TGTGCCAGCAGACAAGACAGGGGGCGAAACACCATATATTTT
TRBJ1-3 many TRBV6-5 TRBD1 CASSYTRGFGNTIYF TGTGCCAGCAGTTACACCAGGGGGTTTGGAAACACCATATATTTT
TRBJ2-5 . TRBV12-3/TRBV12-4 TRBD1 CASSLAAGGETQYF TGTGCCAGCAGTTTAGCGGCAGGGGGAGAGACCCAGTACTTC
TRBJ1-5 many TRBV28 TRBD1 CASNKGGAGNQPQHF TGTGCCAGCAACAAAGGGGGCGCGGGCAATCAGCCCCAGCATTTT
TRBJ1-2 . TRBV28 . CASSFGNYGYTF TGTGCCAGCAGTTTTGGAAACTATGGCTACACCTTC
TRBJ2-5 many TRBV7-9 . CASTGGVFGTPQETQYF TGTGCCAGCACCGGGGGTGTTTTCGGGACTCCACAAGAGACCCAGTACTTC
TRBJ2-2 many TRBV18 . CASSPLPDLRGELFF TGTGCCAGCTCACCATTGCCAGATTTGAGAGGGGAGCTGTTTTTT
TRBJ2-5 . TRBV29-1 . CSVSRTAQETQYF TGCAGCGTTTCCCGGACCGCACAAGAGACCCAGTACTTC
TRBJ2-5 many TRBV20-1 . CSGIRGEETQYF TGCAGTGGAATTAGGGGGGAAGAGACCCAGTACTTC
TRBJ2-7 many TRBV2 TRBD2 CASGGLAGGDEQYF TGTGCCAGCGGGGGGCTAGCGGGAGGGGACGAGCAGTACTTC
TRBJ1-1 many TRBV6-2/TRBV6-3 . CASSSIGSEAFF TGTGCCAGCAGTTCCATAGGATCTGAAGCTTTCTTT
TRBJ2-7 many TRBV20-1 . CSAKVKGSYEQYF TGCAGTGCTAAGGTCAAGGGTTCCTACGAGCAGTACTTC
TRBJ1-6 many TRBV9 TRBD1 CASSPTGTANSPLHF TGTGCCAGCAGCCCCACCGGGACAGCAAATTCACCCCTCCACTTT
TRBJ1-6 many TRBV13 . CASRPGNSPLHF TGTGCCAGCAGGCCCGGAAATTCACCCCTCCACTTT
TRBJ2-5 . TRBV12-3/TRBV12-4 . CASSRPTASTETQYF TGTGCCAGCAGCCGTCCGACAGCAAGTACAGAGACCCAGTACTTC
TRBJ2-7 many TRBV6-2/TRBV6-3 . CASSYRLTGFEQYF TGTGCCAGCAGTTATCGGCTAACTGGTTTCGAGCAGTACTTC
TRBJ2-3 many TRBV12-3/TRBV12-4 TRBD2 CASSLAAGGAGTDTQYF TGTGCCAGCAGTTTAGCCGCCGGGGGGGCGGGCACAGATACGCAGTATTTT
TRBJ1-5 . TRBV28 . CASSLFPRDSNQPQHF TGTGCCAGCAGTTTATTTCCCCGGGACTCCAATCAGCCCCAGCATTTT
TRBJ2-5 many TRBV11-2 TRBD1 CASSLDRGAETQYF TGTGCCAGCAGCTTGGACAGGGGAGCGGAGACCCAGTACTTC
TRBJ2-5 many TRBV6-2/TRBV6-3 . CASSRRSWGNQETQYF TGTGCCAGCAGCCGTCGGAGTTGGGGGAACCAAGAGACCCAGTACTTC
TRBJ2-7 . TRBV12-3/TRBV12-4 TRBD2 CATRTSDSYEQYF TGTGCCACCCGGACTAGCGACTCCTACGAGCAGTACTTC
TRBJ2-5 many TRBV5-1 . CASSLVQQETQYF TGCGCCAGCAGCTTGGTACAGCAAGAGACCCAGTACTTC
TRBJ2-5 . TRBV12-3/TRBV12-4 TRBD2 CASSLASGRAKSRETQYF TGTGCCAGCAGTTTAGCTAGCGGGAGGGCCAAGAGCAGAGAGACCCAGTACTTC
TRBJ2-7 many TRBV20-1 . CSARDFTGYEQYF TGCAGTGCTAGAGATTTCACTGGATACGAGCAGTACTTC
TRBJ2-7 many TRBV19 . CASSIANRAYEQYF TGTGCCAGTAGTATCGCTAACAGGGCGTACGAGCAGTACTTC
TRBJ1-2 many TRBV6-2/TRBV6-3 . CASSYSHITSGYTF TGTGCCAGCAGTTACTCTCACATAACTAGCGGCTACACCTTC
TRBJ1-5 many TRBV12-3/TRBV12-4 . CASSLASHQPQRF TGTGCCAGCAGTTTAGCTAGTCATCAGCCCCAGCGTTTT
TRBJ2-2 many TRBV2 . CASSELPSTGELFF TGTGCCAGCAGTGAATTGCCTAGCACCGGGGAGCTGTTTTTT